A single T cell receptor beta chain is shown here with its context. From the 5' RACE reads, TCRdb called clonotypes with MiXCR, one entry per CDR3 protein. The table has 400,000 to 500,000 distinct CDR3 sequences, over 15% seen once. This CDR3 contains 15 residues. Trimming cost V 3 bases and J 1 base, with 12 bases left between them. Germline V gene lookup returns CDR1 MNHNY and CDR2 SVGAGI (reference sequence). This entry comes from a study of T-cell memory formation after mild COVID-19. This TCR was recovered from an adult woman who had mild COVID-19 (a few samples of this study predate the infection). Cell type and time point are not known. Sequencing was done on a sample of PBMCs or a T cell subset sorted from them (not recorded which). This chain uses TRBV6-6 with TRBJ1-2; perhaps TRBD1 as D (6 bases). The CDR3 sequence: CASSYTGTINYGYTF. The CDR3 nucleotides read TGTGCCAGCAGTTATACCGGGACAATTAACTATGGCTACACCTTC.